Listed below are T cell receptor beta chains from one sample, sequenced in a study of cytomegalovirus exposure and HLA in healthy donors. Here immunoSEQ multiplex PCR was the method, and the copy in TCRdb shows in-frame clones only, minus some. This specimen shows about 160,000 clones; the ten leading clones hold over 1%. The sample taken for sequencing was PBMCs. Receptors were obtained from a woman aged 55-75 years in good health and CMV-seronegative. Both conserved end residues are part of each CDR3. Each record gives: V gene, D gene, J gene, CDR3 DNA, CDR3 protein. D genes are given only for firm matches.

>TRBV5-4|TRBD1|TRBJ2-1
TGTGCCAGCAGCCTTGGACAGGGGTCCTACAATGAGCAGTTCTTC
CASSLGQGSYNEQFF
>TRBV5-4|-|TRBJ1-1
TGTGCCAGCAGCTTGGTGGGGGGGAACACTGAAGCTTTCTTT
CASSLVGGNTEAFF
>TRBV2|TRBD1|TRBJ1-3
TGTGCCAGCAGAAACAGGGGACTCTCTGGAAACACCATATATTTT
CASRNRGLSGNTIYF
>TRBV7-9|TRBD1|TRBJ1-1
TGTGCCAGCAGCTTAGCGCAAAGGACAGGGAAAGGCATGAACACTGAAGCTTTCTTT
CASSLAQRTGKGMNTEAFF
>TRBV18|TRBD1|TRBJ2-2
TGTGCCAGCTCACCGAGACAGGGGGCAGACACCGGGGAGCTGTTTTTT
CASSPRQGADTGELFF
>TRBV7-8|TRBD2|TRBJ2-7
TGTGCCAGCAGCCCGACTGGGGCGGGAGACTACGAGCAGTACTTC
CASSPTGAGDYEQYF
>TRBV7-6|-|TRBJ1-2
TGTGCCACCGGGGGGCGTTCCTATGGCTACACCTTC
CATGGRSYGYTF
>TRBV9|-|TRBJ1-1
TGTGCCAGCAGCAGACAAGGTGGAGGGACGAACACTGAAGCTTTCTTT
CASSRQGGGTNTEAFF
>TRBV5-6|-|TRBJ1-5
TGTGCCAGCAGCAAGTTCGGGGGGACCAATCAGCCCCAGCATTTT
CASSKFGGTNQPQHF
>TRBV10-3|TRBD2|TRBJ2-7
TGTGCCATCAGTGAGGGGACTAGCAGCTACGAGCAGTACTTC
CAISEGTSSYEQYF
>TRBV7-3|TRBD2|TRBJ2-1
TGTGCCAGCAGTCAGACTAGCCAGGGTGAGCAGTTCTTC
CASSQTSQGEQFF
>TRBV7-3|-|TRBJ2-2
TGTGCCAGCAGCACACGTGGAGGGGCGAACACCGGGGAGCTGTTTTTT
CASSTRGGANTGELFF
>TRBV19|TRBD1|TRBJ2-2
TGTGCCAGTAATACAGGGGCGCGGACCGGGGAGCTGTTTTTT
CASNTGARTGELFF
>TRBV7-9|TRBD1|TRBJ1-1
TGTGCCAGCAGCGCTGCGAGGGGGCACACTGAAGCTTTCTTT
CASSAARGHTEAFF
>TRBV12-5|-|TRBJ2-7
TGTGCTAGTGGTTTGGTTCTACCGGGACATAACTACGAGCAGTACTTC
CASGLVLPGHNYEQYF
>TRBV4-3|-|TRBJ1-5
TGCGCCAGCAGCCAAGAGCAGGGGAGTTTGCAGCCCCAGCATTTT
CASSQEQGSLQPQHF
>TRBV11-2|TRBD2|TRBJ2-2
TGTGCCAGCACCCCTCAAGGGCTAGCGGCTCACACCGGGGAGCTGTTTTTT
CASTPQGLAAHTGELFF
>TRBV7-8|TRBD2|TRBJ2-3
TGTGCCAGCAGCATCCCGGGACTAGCAACAGCAGAAACGCAGTATTTT
CASSIPGLATAETQYF
>TRBV2|TRBD1|TRBJ2-2
TGTGCCAGCAGATGGGACAGAAACACCGGGGAGCTGTTTTTT
CASRWDRNTGELFF
>TRBV18|-|TRBJ2-2
TGTGCCAGCTCACCGAACAGGGGAGGAAACACCGGGGAGCTGTTTTTT
CASSPNRGGNTGELFF
>TRBV18|TRBD2|TRBJ2-7
TGTGCCAGCTCACTGGCGGGAGCCTACGAGCAGTACTTC
CASSLAGAYEQYF
>TRBV5-1|TRBD1|TRBJ1-3
TGCGCCAGCAGCCCAGGCGGGACAGCTGGAAACACCATATATTTT
CASSPGGTAGNTIYF
>TRBV5-6|TRBD1|TRBJ2-7
TGTGCCAGCAACCCCCCGACAGGGGCCTACGAGCAGTACTTC
CASNPPTGAYEQYF
>TRBV2|TRBD2|TRBJ2-1
TGTGCCAGCTTTGCCCCCCGGACTAGCGGGAGATTTAAGGAGCAGTTCTTC
CASFAPRTSGRFKEQFF
>TRBV5-1|TRBD1|TRBJ2-7
TGCGCCAGCAGCCGGACAGGGAACGAGCAGTACTTC
CASSRTGNEQYF
>TRBV5-5|-|TRBJ1-2
TGTGCCAGCAGCTTGCTTGGCAACTATGGCTACACCTTC
CASSLLGNYGYTF
>TRBV7-8|-|TRBJ2-3
TGTGCCAGCAGCCCATCCCCCGGGATGAGCACAGATACGCAGTATTTT
CASSPSPGMSTDTQYF
>TRBV13|TRBD2|TRBJ2-7
TGTGCCAGCAGCTCAAAATGGGAGGGAGACGAGCAGTACTTC
CASSSKWEGDEQYF
>TRBV6-6|TRBD2|TRBJ2-3
TGTGCCAGCAGTTACAGCGGGGGGCGGGCGGATACGCAGTATTTT
CASSYSGGRADTQYF
>TRBV19|TRBD1|TRBJ1-2
TGTGCCAGTGGGGACAGGGGGCTTATCTATGGCTACACCTTC
CASGDRGLIYGYTF
>TRBV11-2|TRBD1|TRBJ1-6
TGTGCCAGCAGCTTAGTCACCTTGGGGACAGGGGTCTCACCCCTCCACTTT
CASSLVTLGTGVSPLHF
>TRBV5-1|TRBD1|TRBJ1-1
TGCGCCAGCAGGGGACAGGGTGGAACTGAAGCTTTCTTT
CASRGQGGTEAFF
>TRBV5-1|TRBD1|TRBJ1-2
TGCGCCAGCAGCTTGGAGGGGGACAGCACCTATGGCTACACCTTC
CASSLEGDSTYGYTF
>TRBV18|-|TRBJ1-1
TGTGCCAGCTCACCTCCGACCGGACAAGGACCGTTTTACACTGAAGCTTTCTTT
CASSPPTGQGPFYTEAFF
>TRBV4-1|-|TRBJ1-1
TGCGCCAGCAGCCAAAGACGTTCAGCGGGCACTGAAGCTTTCTTT
CASSQRRSAGTEAFF
>TRBV2|-|TRBJ1-3
TGTGCCAGCAGTTTGGGTGGGAGCTCTGGAAACACCATATATTTT
CASSLGGSSGNTIYF
>TRBV6-1|TRBD2|TRBJ2-3
TGTGCCAGCAGTGGCGGGGGACTAACGGGCACAGATACGCAGTATTTT
CASSGGGLTGTDTQYF
>TRBV7-3|-|TRBJ2-1
TGTGCCAGCAGTTACATGGGACTGGAGACGTATGAGCAGTTCTTC
CASSYMGLETYEQFF
>TRBV11-3|TRBD2|TRBJ2-7
TGTGCCAGCAGCTGGAGGGCAGCGGGACCCTACGAGCAGTACTTC
CASSWRAAGPYEQYF
>TRBV7-9|TRBD1|TRBJ2-2
TGTGCCAGCAGCTTCAGGGGGACAGGGAACACCGGGGAGCTGTTTTTT
CASSFRGTGNTGELFF
>TRBV10-3|-|TRBJ2-7
TGTGCCATCAGTCCGCTAGCGACCAACTCGGGCGAGCAGTACTTC
CAISPLATNSGEQYF
>TRBV21-1|-|TRBJ1-6
TGTGCCAGCAGGAAGGTGGGACACCTCCGAATGGATTCACCCCTCCACTTT
CASRKVGHLRMDSPLHF
>TRBV6-5|TRBD1|TRBJ1-1
TGTGCCAGCAGTACCAGGGGGGATGGGAACACTGAAGCTTTCTTT
CASSTRGDGNTEAFF
>TRBV6-1|TRBD2|TRBJ2-1
TGTGCCAGCAGCGGGACTAGCTCGGGGGATGAGCAGTTCTTC
CASSGTSSGDEQFF
>TRBV2|-|TRBJ1-5
TGTGCCAGCAGAAGGCAGGAGGGCAATCAGCCCCAGCATTTT
CASRRQEGNQPQHF
>TRBV4-2|TRBD2|TRBJ2-3
TGTGCCAGCAGCCAAAGGGGCCTAGCGGGGGGAGTCACAGATACGCAGTATTTT
CASSQRGLAGGVTDTQYF
>TRBV10-2|-|TRBJ1-5
TGCGCCAGCAGGGAGGGACTCCTCCTTAGCAATCAGCCCCAGCATTTT
CASREGLLLSNQPQHF
>TRBV4-1|TRBD2|TRBJ2-1
TGCGCCAGCAGCCAAGATTGGACTAGCTCCTACAATGAGCAGTTCTTC
CASSQDWTSSYNEQFF